This T cell receptor beta chain stems from a study of blood T cell repertoires in COVID-19. For the study at large: The origin of the acute and convalescent COVID-19 samples was the United States, Italy and Spain. Sources were T cells, B-cell-depleted T cells, or PBMCs; the material itself was cDNA or gDNA.

Followed longitudinally, the Seattle patients had been enrolled during active infection. Losses at the gene ends were 9 bases for V and 0 bases for J; bases not matched to a gene: 5. Germline V gene sequence: CDR1 MDHEN, CDR2 SYDVKM. This CDR3 region has 14 residues. Study processing details: Amplification with reference gene primers provided the estimates of nucleated cell counts. Produced via immunoSEQ multiplex PCR; TCRdb's table is partial and in-frame only. For V, J and clone size, that table is used; D and trimming come from the DNA. The sample holds almost 400,000 clones; 80% to 90% are singletons and the top ten take under 3%.

This chain joins TRBV28 and TRBJ1-2; 9 bases map to TRBD1. Sequenced: peripheral blood. The clonotype originates from an older woman with COVID-19, enrolled during active disease. CDR3 DNA: TGTGCCAGTGACGGGACAGGGCCTAACTATGGCTACACCTTC. This sequence encodes CASDGTGPNYGYTF.